This TCR beta chain was identified in a study of regulatory T cells in long-lasting Graves disease. In its sample, this clonotype was seen many times. Its antigen is undetermined. Time point reported: newly diagnosed GD, antithyroid drugs for less than 3 months. After RNA was extracted from PBMCs, the TCR library was made from it. General observations from the study: Samples came from peripheral blood alone, without thyroid tissue.

Trimming shortened V by 8 bases and J by 2 bases, and 12 bases separated the two germline ends. The CDR3 spans 13 residues. Germline V CDR1 and CDR2: MNHNS, SASEGT. Building of the TCR beta libraries involved iRepertoire HTBI primers and Arm-PCR of CDR3 regions. MiXCR was run by TCRdb on the multiplex PCR reads, yielding one entry per CDR3 protein. This table holds about 500,000 distinct CDR3 sequences, approximately 12% found once. These data were also filed under a second study, of T cells in Graves' hyperthyroidism and ophthalmopathy. This second report adds: Researchers barred patients who had uncontrolled infection, other autoimmune disease, pregnancy or lactation. The HTBI primer set served for first-round RT-PCR of the TCR CDR3. Blood samples included most of the expanded thyroid clonotypes exceeding 0.001.

Material: peripheral blood mononuclear cells (PBMCs), obtained at new diagnosis, from a patient treated with antithyroid drugs. The TCR was taken from a woman in her twenties or thirties with Graves disease. V gene TRBV6-1 combines with J gene TRBJ1-2; TRBD1 might be the D (5 bases). In DNA form, the CDR3 reads TGTGCCAGCCATCGACAGATAAACTATGGCTACACCTTC. Translated, it gives CASHRQINYGYTF.